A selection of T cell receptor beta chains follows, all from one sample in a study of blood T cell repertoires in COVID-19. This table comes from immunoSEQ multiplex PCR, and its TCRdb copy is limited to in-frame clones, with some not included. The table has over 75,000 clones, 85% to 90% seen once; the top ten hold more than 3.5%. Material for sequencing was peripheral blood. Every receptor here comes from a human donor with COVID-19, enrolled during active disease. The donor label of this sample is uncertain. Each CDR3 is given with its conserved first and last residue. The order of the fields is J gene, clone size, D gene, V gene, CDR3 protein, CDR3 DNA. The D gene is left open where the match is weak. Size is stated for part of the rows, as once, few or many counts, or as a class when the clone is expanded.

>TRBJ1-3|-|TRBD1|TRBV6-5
CASRVDRSSGNTIYF
TGTGCCAGCAGGGTGGACAGGAGCTCTGGAAACACCATATATTTT
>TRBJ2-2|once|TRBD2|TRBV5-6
CASSSLAVPNTGELFF
TGTGCCAGCAGCTCTCTAGCGGTCCCGAACACCGGGGAGCTGTTTTTT
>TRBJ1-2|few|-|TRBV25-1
CASQNTGGYTF
TGTGCCAGCCAAAATACAGGAGGCTACACCTTC
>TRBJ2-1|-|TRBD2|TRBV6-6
CASSSLTSGLTNEQFF
TGTGCCAGCAGTTCACTGACTAGCGGCCTGACCAATGAGCAGTTCTTC
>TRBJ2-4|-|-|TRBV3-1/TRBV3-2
CASSSHSVAKNIQYF
TGTGCCAGCAGCTCTCATAGCGTGGCCAAAAACATTCAGTACTTC
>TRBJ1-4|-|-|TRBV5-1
CASSPEKGNVNEKLFF
TGCGCCAGCAGCCCCGAAAAGGGGAATGTTAATGAAAAACTGTTTTTT
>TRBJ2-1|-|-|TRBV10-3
CAISGDINEQFF
TGTGCCATCAGTGGGGACATAAATGAGCAGTTCTTC
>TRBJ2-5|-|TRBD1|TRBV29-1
CSGRQGDQETQYF
TGCAGCGGAAGACAGGGGGACCAAGAGACCCAGTACTTC
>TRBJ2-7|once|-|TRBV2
CASRGQAGPSYEQYF
TGTGCCAGCAGAGGACAAGCGGGCCCCTCCTACGAGCAGTACTTC
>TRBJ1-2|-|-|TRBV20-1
CSALSDYGYTF
TGCAGTGCCCTCTCGGACTATGGCTACACCTTC